The present TCR beta chain was sequenced within a study of spatial heterogeneity in lung cancer. Study information: Detection consistently yielded more beta chains than alpha chains. General study points: Blood carried ubiquitous expanded tumor TCRs more at resection than follow-up.

In the library, each TCR cDNA molecule bore its own unique molecular identifier. TCRdb reanalysed the 5' RACE reads using MiXCR and keeps one entry per CDR3 protein. The sample has over 50,000 distinct CDR3 sequences; about 8% are singletons. This clonotype was observed a handful of times. The antigen remains unidentified. The CDR3 length is 17 residues. The V and J ends lost 2 bases and 7 bases, in that order; junction bases with no gene match: 14. From germline, CDR1 is MNHEY and CDR2 SMNVEV (reference sequence). Time point meaning: sample taken at primary tumor resection. Material for sequencing was whole RNA from tumor, nontumor lung or frozen PBMC, left unsorted. A total of approximately 75 untreated early-stage non-small cell lung cancer patients served as donors.

The clonotype originates from a female donor with early-stage non-small cell lung cancer. The sequencing used PBMCs, collected at surgery. This chain joins TRBV27 and TRBJ2-1; 7 bases fit TRBD2. The CDR3 DNA is TGTGCCAGCAGTTTACCGCCGGGGAGCGGGACGAGTAATGAGCAGTTCTTC. Its protein is CASSLPPGSGTSNEQFF.